This TCR beta chain was captured in a study of shared clonotypes between healthy human individuals. Turning to the study itself: CD4 naive and memory got three plates each, CD8 naive two, CD8 memory one.

This CDR3 region has 13 residues. CDR1 is MNHEY and CDR2 is SVGAGI in the germline V gene. V dropped 5 bases and J dropped 3 bases, with 10 bases sitting between them. Every contributor of samples was a Caucasian grown-up residing in Nashville, Tennessee. An assay was performed, and its level was deep. Only in-frame clones appear in the TCRdb table, and some are missing; sequencing was by immunoSEQ multiplex PCR. This sample has roughly 500,000 clones, with 90% to 97% found just once. This clonotype was sampled from a young woman in good health. Material: naive CD4+ T cells sorted from blood. Subset specified: CD45RA+ positively selected. The V call is TRBV6-5, the J call TRBJ1-1; D gene uncertain. The DNA for the CDR3 is TGTGCCAGCAGTCGGACGGTATACACTGAAGCTTTCTTT. Amino acid sequence: CASSRTVYTEAFF.